What follows is one TCR beta chain and its context. This table comes from immunoSEQ multiplex PCR, and its TCRdb copy is limited to in-frame clones, with some not included. Of about 210,000 clones in the sample, around 82% are singletons; the top ten hold more than 7%. The sample belongs to a study of blood T cell repertoires in COVID-19. Turning to the study itself: Samples came from the United States, Italy and Spain, spanning acute and convalescent COVID-19. Nucleic acid was either cDNA or gDNA, and it came from T cells, B-cell-depleted T cells, or PBMCs.

Trimming at V came to 3 bases and at J to 4 bases, leaving 3 bases not matched to a gene. Germline V gene sequence: CDR1 SGHTA, CDR2 FQGNSA. CDR3 size: 15 residues. This clonotype was sampled from a woman in her 70s with acute or convalescent COVID-19. The sequenced sample was peripheral blood. The J gene is TRBJ2-1, the V gene TRBV7-2, with TRBD2 identical over 10 bases. CDR3 protein: CASSFQAGGYNEQFF. The CDR3 DNA sequence: TGTGCCAGCAGCTTCCAAGCGGGGGGGTACAATGAGCAGTTCTTC.